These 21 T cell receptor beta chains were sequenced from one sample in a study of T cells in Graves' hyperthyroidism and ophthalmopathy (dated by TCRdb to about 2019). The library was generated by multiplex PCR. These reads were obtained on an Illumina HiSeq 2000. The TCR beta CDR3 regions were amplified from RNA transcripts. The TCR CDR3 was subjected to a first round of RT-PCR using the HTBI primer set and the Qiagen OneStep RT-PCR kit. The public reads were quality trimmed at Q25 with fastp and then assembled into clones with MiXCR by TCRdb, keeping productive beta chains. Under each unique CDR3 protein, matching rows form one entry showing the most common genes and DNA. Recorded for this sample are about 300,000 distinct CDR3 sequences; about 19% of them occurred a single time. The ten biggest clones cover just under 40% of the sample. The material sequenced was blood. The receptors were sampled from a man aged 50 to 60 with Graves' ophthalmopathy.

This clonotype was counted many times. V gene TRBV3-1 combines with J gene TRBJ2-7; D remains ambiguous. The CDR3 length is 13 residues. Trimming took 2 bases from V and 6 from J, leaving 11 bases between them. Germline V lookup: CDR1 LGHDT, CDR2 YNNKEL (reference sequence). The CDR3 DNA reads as TGTGCCAGCAGCCAAAGGATGGGAAGCGAGCAGTACTTC. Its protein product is CASSQRMGSEQYF.

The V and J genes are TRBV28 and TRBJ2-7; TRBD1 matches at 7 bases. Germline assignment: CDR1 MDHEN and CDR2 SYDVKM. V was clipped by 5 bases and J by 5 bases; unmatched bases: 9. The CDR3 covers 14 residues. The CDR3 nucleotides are TGTGCCAGCAGTCGTGGACAGGCTGAGGACGAGCAGTACTTC. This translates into CASSRGQAEDEQYF.

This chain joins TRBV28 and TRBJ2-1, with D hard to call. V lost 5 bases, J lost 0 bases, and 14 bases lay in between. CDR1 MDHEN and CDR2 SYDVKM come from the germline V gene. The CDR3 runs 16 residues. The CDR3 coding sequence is TGTGCCAGCAGTCTACACCCCTCGAGCTCCTACAATGAGCAGTTCTTC. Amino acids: CASSLHPSSSYNEQFF.

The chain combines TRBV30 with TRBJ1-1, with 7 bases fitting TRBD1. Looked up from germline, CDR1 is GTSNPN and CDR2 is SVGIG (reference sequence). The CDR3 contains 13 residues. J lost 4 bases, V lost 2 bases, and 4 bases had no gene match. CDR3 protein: CAWSRQGGTEAFF. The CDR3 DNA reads TGTGCCTGGAGTAGGCAGGGGGGCACTGAAGCTTTCTTT.

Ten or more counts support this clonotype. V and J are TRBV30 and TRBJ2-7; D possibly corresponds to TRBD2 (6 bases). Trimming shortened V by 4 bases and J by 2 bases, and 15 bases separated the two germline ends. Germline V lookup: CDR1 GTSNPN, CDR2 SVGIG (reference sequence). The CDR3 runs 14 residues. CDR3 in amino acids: CAWTRLVSPYEQYF. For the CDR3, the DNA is TGTGCCTGGACTCGACTAGTTAGTCCCTACGAGCAGTACTTC.

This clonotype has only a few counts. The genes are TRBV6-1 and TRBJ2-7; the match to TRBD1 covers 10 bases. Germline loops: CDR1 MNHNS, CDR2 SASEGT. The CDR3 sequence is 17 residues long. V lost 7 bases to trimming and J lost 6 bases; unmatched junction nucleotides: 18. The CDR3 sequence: CASTPGVGDRGMGEQYF. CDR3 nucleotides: TGTGCCAGCACGCCCGGCGTAGGGGACAGGGGAATGGGCGAGCAGTACTTC.

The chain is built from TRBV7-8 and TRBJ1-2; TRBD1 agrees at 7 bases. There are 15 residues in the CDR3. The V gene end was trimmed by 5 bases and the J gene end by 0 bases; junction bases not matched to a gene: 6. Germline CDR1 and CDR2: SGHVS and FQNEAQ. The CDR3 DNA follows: TGTGCCAGCAGCCCGTCCGGGACAGCTAACTATGGCTACACCTTC. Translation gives CASSPSGTANYGYTF.

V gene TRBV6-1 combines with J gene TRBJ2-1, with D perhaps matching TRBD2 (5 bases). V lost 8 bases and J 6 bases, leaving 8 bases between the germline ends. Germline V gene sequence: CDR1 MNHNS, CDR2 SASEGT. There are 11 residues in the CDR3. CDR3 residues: CASHGSNEQFF. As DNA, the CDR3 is TGTGCCAGCCATGGGAGCAATGAGCAGTTCTTC.

DNA for the CDR3: TGCGCCAGCAGCTTGCGTGGACAGTGGATCGACGAGCAGTACTTC. It translates to CASSLRGQWIDEQYF. V is TRBV5-1 and J is TRBJ2-7; weak D call: TRBD1 (6 bases). The germline gives CDR1 SGHRS, CDR2 YFSETQ. Trimming left V 1 base short and J 5 bases short, with 16 bases between. This CDR3 is 15 amino acids long.

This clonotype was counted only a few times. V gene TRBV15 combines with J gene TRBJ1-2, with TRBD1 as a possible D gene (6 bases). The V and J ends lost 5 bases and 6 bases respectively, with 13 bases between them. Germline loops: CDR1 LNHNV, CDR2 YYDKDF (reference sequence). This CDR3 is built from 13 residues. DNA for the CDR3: TGTGCCACCAGCTTCCGTACAGGGAATGGCTACACCTTC. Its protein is CATSFRTGNGYTF.

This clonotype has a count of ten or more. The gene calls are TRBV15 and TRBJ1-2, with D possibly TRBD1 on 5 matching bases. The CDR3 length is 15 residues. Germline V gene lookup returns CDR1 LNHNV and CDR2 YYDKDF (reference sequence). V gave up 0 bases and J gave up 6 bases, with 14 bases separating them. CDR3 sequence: CATSRDGTTTDGYTF. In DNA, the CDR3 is TGTGCCACCAGCAGAGACGGGACTACTACGGATGGCTACACCTTC.

The CDR3 here is CALGRHSYEQYF. The CDR3 coding sequence is TGTGCCCTAGGTCGGCACTCCTACGAGCAGTACTTC. V and J are TRBV30 and TRBJ2-7; D remains ambiguous. The CDR3 covers 12 residues. V shed 8 bases and J shed 0 bases, with 11 bases lying between them. Germline CDR1 reads GTSNPN; CDR2 reads SVGIG (reference sequence).

In nucleotides, the CDR3 is TGTGCCAGCAGCTTATTACGGGGACAGGGGCCAAGAAAACTGTTTTTT. It encodes CASSLLRGQGPRKLFF. V is TRBV7-3 and J is TRBJ1-4, with 10 bases that match TRBD1. Germline trimming cut 2 bases from V and 10 bases from J; bases unmatched to any gene: 10. Per the germline V gene, CDR1 is SGHTA and CDR2 is FQGTGA. This CDR3 is 16 amino acids long.

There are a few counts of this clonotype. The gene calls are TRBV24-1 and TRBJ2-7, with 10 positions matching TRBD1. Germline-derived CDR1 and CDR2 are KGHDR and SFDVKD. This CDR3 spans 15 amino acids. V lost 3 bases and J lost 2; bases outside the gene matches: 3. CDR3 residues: CATSDPGTGAYEQYF. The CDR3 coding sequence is TGTGCCACCAGTGATCCCGGGACAGGGGCCTACGAGCAGTACTTC.

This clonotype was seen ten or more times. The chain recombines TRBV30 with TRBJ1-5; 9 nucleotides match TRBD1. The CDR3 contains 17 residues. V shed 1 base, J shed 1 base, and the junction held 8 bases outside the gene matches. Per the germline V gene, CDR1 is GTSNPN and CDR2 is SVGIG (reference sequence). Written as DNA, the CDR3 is TGTGCCTGGAGTGCGGACAGGGGAAGATTGAGCAATCAGCCCCAGCATTTT. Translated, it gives CAWSADRGRLSNQPQHF.

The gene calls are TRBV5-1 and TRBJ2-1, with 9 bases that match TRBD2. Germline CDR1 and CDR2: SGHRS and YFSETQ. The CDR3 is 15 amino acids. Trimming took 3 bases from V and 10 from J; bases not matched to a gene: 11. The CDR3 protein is CASSSGTSQIEEQFF. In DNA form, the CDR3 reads TGCGCCAGCAGCTCGGGGACTAGCCAGATCGAGGAGCAGTTCTTC.

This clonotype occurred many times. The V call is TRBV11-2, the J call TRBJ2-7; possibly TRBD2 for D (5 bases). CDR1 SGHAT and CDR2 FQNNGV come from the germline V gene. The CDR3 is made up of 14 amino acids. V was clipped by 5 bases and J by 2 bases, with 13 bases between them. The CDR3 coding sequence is TGTGCCAGCAGCAACAGTTGGCGGGCCTACGAGCAGTACTTC. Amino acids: CASSNSWRAYEQYF.

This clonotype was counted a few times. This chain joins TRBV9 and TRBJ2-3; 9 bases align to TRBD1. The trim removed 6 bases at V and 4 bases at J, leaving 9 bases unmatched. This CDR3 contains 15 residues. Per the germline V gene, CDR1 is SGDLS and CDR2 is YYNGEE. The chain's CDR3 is CASIPGTGGADTQYF. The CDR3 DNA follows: TGTGCCAGCATCCCGGGTACAGGGGGCGCAGATACGCAGTATTTT.

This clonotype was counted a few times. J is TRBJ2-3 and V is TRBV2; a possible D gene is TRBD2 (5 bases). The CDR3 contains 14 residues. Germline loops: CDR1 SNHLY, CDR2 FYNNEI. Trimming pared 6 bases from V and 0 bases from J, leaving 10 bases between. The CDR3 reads CASSSSFSTDTQYF. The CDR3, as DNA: TGTGCCAGCAGCTCTAGCTTCAGCACAGATACGCAGTATTTT.

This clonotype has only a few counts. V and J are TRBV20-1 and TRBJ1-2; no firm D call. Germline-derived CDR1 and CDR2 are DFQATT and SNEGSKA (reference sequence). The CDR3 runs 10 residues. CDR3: CSGWVEGYTF. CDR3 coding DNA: TGCAGCGGTTGGGTAGAAGGCTACACCTTC.

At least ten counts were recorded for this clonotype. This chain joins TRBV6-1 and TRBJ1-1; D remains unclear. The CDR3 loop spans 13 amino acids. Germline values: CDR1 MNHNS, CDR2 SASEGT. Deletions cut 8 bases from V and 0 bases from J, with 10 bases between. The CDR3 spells CASRKGMNTEAFF. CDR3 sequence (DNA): TGTGCCAGCCGAAAAGGAATGAACACTGAAGCTTTCTTT.